This record looks at one T cell receptor beta chain sequence and its context. What this receptor recognizes is not known. No quality values exist for individual bases; no much larger clone is one base distant. The trial excluded patients who had a history of autoimmune disease or were on systemic immunosuppression. Peripheral blood for TCR sequencing was collected from all dose cohorts at baseline, on cycle 4 day 1, and on cycle 7 day 1. The samples were drawn from a first-in-human, open-label, multicenter phase I dose-escalation trial of ivuxolimab. The trial enrolled adults with locally advanced or metastatic head and neck squamous cell, hepatocellular, melanoma or renal cell carcinoma. Before TCR sequencing, CD4+ T cells and CD8+ T cells from peripheral blood were sorted into separate populations. The data derive from a study of OX40 agonist ivuxolimab in advanced cancers. Background on the whole study: Ivuxolimab, which targeted the costimulatory receptor OX40 (CD134), was an agonistic, fully human IgG2 monoclonal antibody. Of the 50 or so patients in dose escalation, about 20 had hepatocellular carcinoma, some 15 had melanoma, 9 had renal cell carcinoma and 9 had head and neck cancer. Peripheral TCRbeta sequencing was intended to test whether TCR sequence diversity was altered and clonal T-cell expansion was caused by ivuxolimab. In the dose-escalation cohort, more than 75% of patients were male, and the mean age was around 60 years, with a range of about 20 to 90. The paper describes the monotherapy dose-escalation part (N of about 52 patients) of the phase I trial of ivuxolimab. Partial responses occurred in three dose-escalation patients: two with cutaneous melanoma and one with hepatocellular carcinoma. Intravenous ivuxolimab was administered to patients every 2 weeks at six dose levels: 0.01, 0.1, 0.3, 1.5, 3 and 10 mg/kg. Prior anti-PD-1, anti-PD-L1 or anti-CTLA-4 therapy was permitted, and approximately 39% of dose-escalation patients had received checkpoint inhibitors. The study at large found these results: Low levels of normalized T-cell clonal expansion were also seen in some patients who did not respond. At doses from 0.1 to 3.0 mg/kg, clonal expansion was seen in both CD4+ and CD8+ blood T cells between baseline and week 6. On average, CD8+ T cells showed more expanded clones than CD4+ T cells after ivuxolimab. Antigen specificity was not determined for the clonally expanded peripheral T cells. Partial responders in the 0.1-3.0 mg/kg groups had among the lowest normalized peripheral clonal expansion, especially among CD8+ T cells.

Genomic DNA was isolated from the sorted cells so that the TCRbeta CDR3 region could be sequenced. The immunoSEQ Assay was used to sequence the TCRbeta CDR3 regions. TCRdb obtained this table from immuneACCESS and retained in-frame rearrangements with V and J assigned. These tables miss some clones; where compared with another copy, unresolved V genes account for less than half of the shortfall, and the remainder is unexplained. This sample comprises about 71,000 clones, approximately 94% of them detected only once. The ten largest clonotypes hold around 16% of the sample. The V and J ends are trimmed by 4 bases and 6 bases, leaving 12 bases between them. Counted from cysteine to phenylalanine, this CDR3 has 13 amino acids. Of all the DNA, just the CDR3 is kept, 39 bases in frame from base 1. According to the germline V gene, CDR1 reads MDHEN and CDR2 reads SYDVKM.

The sequencing here drew on CD4+ or CD8+ T cells sorted from blood, taken in a trial of the OX40 agonist ivuxolimab. The chain is made from TRBV28 and TRBJ1-1, with TRBD1 as a weak D call on 5 bases. The TCR originated in an adult with an advanced solid tumor such as melanoma, head and neck, liver or kidney cancer. The DNA sequence reads TGTGCCAGCAGTTCTGGGTGGGGGGCTGAAGCTTTCTTT. It translates to CASSSGWGAEAFF.